A single sample is the source of the 9 T cell receptor beta chains below, sequenced in a study of beta chain features in type 1 diabetes. The authors reverse transcribed all of the isolated RNA, so sequencing captured expressed TCRB transcripts. Clones were sequenced by immunoSEQ multiplex PCR, and TCRdb holds only the in-frame ones, with some missing. The sample holds about 620,000 clones, around a sixth seen once. Sequenced sample: naive CD4+ T cells from blood. All receptors come from a man aged 18 to 30 in good health.

V is TRBV19 and J is TRBJ2-3; D is possibly TRBD1 (6 bases). Looked up from germline, CDR1 is LNHDA and CDR2 is SQIVND (reference sequence). The CDR3 has 15 amino acids. The ends were cut back, 5 bases at V and 7 bases at J, with 19 bases in the middle. In DNA, the CDR3 is TGTGCCAGTAGTTCGACAGGCCTACCGGTCTATACGCAGTATTTT. Translating gives CASSSTGLPVYTQYF.

The chain employs TRBV28 and TRBJ1-2; possible D gene TRBD1, 5 bases. The CDR3 totals 15 residues. Germline CDR1 reads MDHEN; CDR2 reads SYDVKM. Deletions cut 6 bases from V and 3 bases from J, with 17 bases between. The CDR3 here is CASSDGGLVDYGYTF. CDR3 sequence (DNA): TGTGCCAGCAGCGATGGGGGATTGGTTGACTATGGCTACACCTTC.

The table lists this clone with a few counts. The V call is TRBV11-2, the J call TRBJ2-7; 7 bases are shared with TRBD1. The CDR3 has 15 amino acids. The germline V gene has CDR1 SGHAT and CDR2 FQNNGV. V trimming: 6 bases; J trimming: 0 bases; junction bases outside the gene matches: 8. DNA of the CDR3: TGTGCCAGCAGTTCACTCCGGGACAGCTCCTACGAGCAGTACTTC. Translated, it gives CASSSLRDSSYEQYF. The full variable domain, its missing parts supplied by reference TRBV11-2 and TRBJ2-7, is EAGVAQSPRYKIIEKRQSVAFWCNPISGHATLYWYQQILGQGPKLLIQFQNNGVVDDSQLPKDRFSAERLKGVDSTLKIQPAKLEDSAVYLCASSSLRDSSYEQYFGPGTRLTVT.

This clone has just a few counts. The chain is built from TRBV25-1 and TRBJ2-6; no clear D gene. Per germline, CDR1 MGHDK and CDR2 SYGVNS. This CDR3 is built from 15 residues. The ends were cut back, 1 base at V and 0 bases at J, with 4 bases in the middle. CDR3 sequence: CASSELNSGANVLTF. In DNA, the CDR3 is TGTGCCAGCAGTGAATTAAACTCTGGGGCCAACGTCCTGACTTTC.

The J gene is TRBJ2-6, the V gene TRBV15; no definite D call. The CDR3 extends over 13 amino acids. CDR1 and CDR2 (germline): LNHNV, YYDKDF (reference sequence). V lost 6 bases and J 0 bases, leaving 3 bases between the germline ends. CDR3 region: CATRLSGANVLTF. CDR3 sequence (DNA): TGTGCCACCAGACTCTCTGGGGCCAACGTCCTGACTTTC. Full variable domain (remainder filled in from reference TRBV15 and TRBJ2-6): DAMVIQNPRYQVTQFGKPVTLSCSQTLNHNVMYWYQQKSSQAPKLLFHYYDKDFNNEADTPDNFQSRRPNTSFCFLDIRSPGLGDTAMYLCATRLSGANVLTFGAGSRLTVL.

This chain links TRBV4-1 with TRBJ1-5; 10 bases fit TRBD1. The CDR3 sequence is 16 residues long. Germline V gene sequence: CDR1 MGHRA, CDR2 YSYEKL. V lost 1 base to trimming and J lost 6 bases; unmatched junction nucleotides: 6. The DNA for the CDR3 is TGCGCCAGCAGCCAAGCCGGGACAGGGGTCCGTCAGCCCCAGCATTTT. It specifies CASSQAGTGVRQPQHF.

This clone has a handful of counts. The chain recombines TRBV18 with TRBJ1-1; TRBD1 might be the D (6 bases). The CDR3 runs to 13 residues. V was shortened by 8 bases and J by 0 bases, with 10 bases between the two germline ends. Germline CDR1 and CDR2: KGHSH and LQKENI. The CDR3 spells CASPDSMNTEAFF. The CDR3 DNA sequence: TGTGCCAGCCCGGACAGCATGAACACTGAAGCTTTCTTT.

This clone was seen a few times. The chain employs TRBV29-1 and TRBJ1-5, with D possibly matching TRBD1 (5 bases). This CDR3 comprises 13 residues. Germline CDR1 SQVTM, CDR2 ANQGSEA. V lost 4 bases and J lost 6, with 13 bases in between. This CDR3 is CSVGQGGIQPQHF. The DNA for the CDR3 is TGCAGCGTTGGGCAGGGTGGGATTCAGCCCCAGCATTTT.

The rearrangement uses TRBV12-5 and TRBJ1-1; the D gene is possibly TRBD1 (6 bases). Germline CDR1 and CDR2: LGHNT and FRNRAP. The CDR3 is 13 amino acids. V was cut by 2 bases and J by 5 bases, with 9 bases left in between. CDR3 amino acids: CASGLWQGTEAFF. The CDR3 nucleotides read TGTGCTAGTGGTTTGTGGCAGGGGACTGAAGCTTTCTTT.